A single T cell receptor (beta chain) is shown here with its context. Its specificity is not known. The sample has other DNA sequences that encode this CDR3 too. The data belong to a study of cytomegalovirus exposure and HLA in healthy donors. Study conclusions and caveats: A later analysis appeared to link common viral pathogens to several of the most significant clusters.

The PCR contained 60 Vbeta and 13 Jbeta primers. The method was immunoSEQ multiplex PCR; TCRdb's version includes in-frame clones alone and lacks a portion of them. This repertoire shows 250,000 or so clones, 80% to 85% found once; its top ten account for almost 8%. The germline V gene encodes CDR1 MNHEY and CDR2 SMNVEV (reference sequence). The CDR3 totals 13 residues. J gave up 4 bases and V 6 bases, and 4 bases lay outside the gene matches. This clonotype was obtained from a woman aged 55-70 years in good health and CMV-seropositive. The rearrangement joins TRBV27 to TRBJ2-7; 9 bases agree with TRBD2. Specimen: PBMCs. This CDR3 reads CASSLGLAYEQYF. As DNA, the CDR3 is TGTGCCAGCAGCCTGGGACTAGCTTACGAGCAGTACTTC.